This TCR beta chain originates from a study of T cell changes during pregnancy in multiple sclerosis. Only in-frame clones appear in the TCRdb table, and some are missing; sequencing was by immunoSEQ multiplex PCR. The table has tens of thousands of clones, about 94% seen once. The sequence was collected from a female donor in good health, enrolled as a control in a pregnancy study. The starting material was peripheral blood, obtained in the second trimester of pregnancy.

CDR3 residues: CASTVRNYGYTF. CDR3 bases: TGTGCCAGTACCGTCCGTAACTATGGCTACACCTTC. The rearrangement links TRBV19 to TRBJ1-2; D unresolved. Germline V gene sequence: CDR1 LNHDA, CDR2 SQIVND (reference sequence). V shed 7 bases and J shed 1 base, with 7 bases lying between them. This CDR3 region has 12 residues.